This T cell receptor beta chain was documented in a study of blood T cell repertoires in COVID-19. Study background: The United States, Italy and Spain provided the acute and convalescent COVID-19 samples. The cDNA or gDNA used as material had been derived from T cells, B-cell-depleted T cells, or PBMCs.

Original analysis: Amplifying reference gene primers gave estimates of nucleated cell counts. This table comes from immunoSEQ multiplex PCR, and its TCRdb copy is limited to in-frame clones, with some not included. V and J calls and clone size are given by that table; D and trimming were obtained from the DNA. The sample has some 410,000 clones, 88% seen once; the top ten hold over 0.9%. Cohorts were assigned according to the clinical history that participants reported. The V gene's germline CDR1 is SNHLY and CDR2 FYNNEI. Trimming shortened V by 3 bases and J by 6 bases, and 9 bases separated the two germline ends. The CDR3 contains 12 residues.

The sequence came from a woman in her 30s with acute COVID-19. This chain joins TRBV2 and TRBJ2-7, with D maybe TRBD1 (6 bases). Sequenced: PBMCs or T cells enriched from blood (not recorded which). As DNA, the CDR3 is TGTGCCAGCAGTGATAGGGGGAGCGAGCAGTACTTC. As protein: CASSDRGSEQYF.